The sequence of this T cell receptor (beta chain) was determined in a study of blood T cells in healthy people across ages. Study-wide results and caveats: Diversity of TCR beta correlated strongly with naive T cell percentage. Estimates of total diversity, which came from one million sequenced T cells, were considered to be underestimates.

A second roughly 6 to 11 cycle PCR used barcoded and J-beta primers. CDR3-containing paired-end reads numbering at least 2.5 million came from each sample. Each CDR3 protein gets one entry after TCRdb re-called the 5' RACE reads with MiXCR. Among about a million distinct CDR3 sequences, roughly half were seen once, and the ten largest hold over 20%. Each individual donor underwent a draw of approximately 9.6 milliliters of peripheral blood. The V gene lost 0 bases and the J gene lost 4 bases, with 21 bases spanning the gap. This CDR3 contains 18 residues. The germline CDR1 and CDR2 sequences are LGHDT and YNNKEL (reference sequence). A note on this clonotype: Its antigen is not identified.

The clonotype comes from a woman aged 55 to 70 in good health. V and J are TRBV3-1 and TRBJ1-2; D gene uncertain. The sample consisted of blood. For the CDR3, the DNA is TGTGCCAGCAGCCAAGACGGGGATCATGGCCGGCGCGGCTATGGCTACACCTTC. Translating gives CASSQDGDHGRRGYGYTF.